Included here is one TCR beta chain sequence, with context. CDR3 length: 13 amino acids. Per germline, CDR1 LNHDA and CDR2 SQIVND (reference sequence). V was pared by 3 bases and J by 7 bases, with 10 bases between. This sample was included in a study of blood T cell repertoires in COVID-19. Study-level background: Sources were T cells, B-cell-depleted T cells, or PBMCs; the material itself was cDNA or gDNA.

Original data processing: Amplification from reference gene primers served as the basis for estimated nucleated cell counts. The assay was immunoSEQ multiplex PCR, and TCRdb's table has in-frame clones only and misses some. V, J and clone size derive from that table, while D and trimming were established from the DNA sequence. The table lists 200,000 to 250,000 clones, about 91% of them singletons. Specimen: PBMCs or T cells enriched from blood (not recorded which). This TCR derives from a man between 18 and 29 years old with acute COVID-19. The J gene is TRBJ2-1, the V gene TRBV19; D might be TRBD1 (5 bases). Here the CDR3 reads CASSISHRNEQFF. The CDR3 nucleotides read TGTGCCAGTAGTATCTCCCACAGGAATGAGCAGTTCTTC.